This T cell receptor beta chain appears in the sequencing data of a study of identical twins. At least ten counts were recorded for this clonotype. TCRdb passed the 5' RACE reads through MiXCR, listing each CDR3 protein once. Here the sample spans 300,000 to 400,000 distinct CDR3 sequences, roughly an eighth being singletons. These same data were also listed under a study on yellow fever vaccine responses in identical twins.

Input material: CD8+ T cells sorted from blood. The sequence came from a woman younger than 30 in good health.

As DNA, the CDR3 is TGCAGCGTTGAGGGTCTACTGGGGGCCAACGTCCTGACTTTC. It yields the protein CSVEGLLGANVLTF. The chain is built from TRBV29-1 and TRBJ2-6, with no clear D. The CDR3 covers 14 residues. Germline CDR1 reads SQVTM; CDR2 reads ANQGSEA. V was pared by 3 bases and J by 4 bases, with 10 bases between.